Shown below are 22 T cell receptor beta chains from a single sample sequenced in a study of blood T cell repertoires in COVID-19. The method was immunoSEQ multiplex PCR; TCRdb's version includes in-frame clones alone and lacks a portion of them. This sample has roughly 120,000 clones, with 70% to 90% found just once. Sequencing was performed on peripheral blood. Receptor source: a man in his sixties or seventies who had recovered from COVID-19.

V and J are TRBV2 and TRBJ2-2; a weak D match, TRBD1 (6 bases). The germline V gene encodes CDR1 SNHLY and CDR2 FYNNEI. The CDR3 loop spans 15 amino acids. The germline V and J ends were trimmed by 4 bases and 1 base, with 10 bases remaining between them. The CDR3 DNA reads TGTGCCAGCAGTGGGCAGGGGCTGAACACCGGGGAGCTGTTTTTT. This translates into CASSGQGLNTGELFF.

The chain joins TRBV6-5 to TRBJ2-7, with TRBD1 identical over 10 bases. CDR1 and CDR2 (germline): MNHEY, SVGAGI. The V segment lost 5 bases and the J segment 4 bases; nucleotides outside the gene matches: 5. There are 14 residues in the CDR3. CDR3 in DNA: TGTGCCAGCAGTCCCCAGGGACAGGGGTACGAGCAGTACTTC. Its translation is CASSPQGQGYEQYF.

The DNA for the CDR3 is TGCGCCAGCAGCCTGGGAGGCGGGGGATCCTACGAGCAGTACTTC. Its protein is CASSLGGGGSYEQYF. The J gene is TRBJ2-7, the V gene TRBV5-1, with 7 bases that match TRBD2. This CDR3 has 15 amino acids. Germline V gene data show CDR1 as SGHRS and CDR2 as YFSETQ. The ends lost 4 bases at V and 1 base at J; junction bases unmatched: 8.

The genes are TRBV20-1 and TRBJ2-1, with D unresolved. Germline V lookup: CDR1 DFQATT, CDR2 SNEGSKA (reference sequence). The V end was cut by 3 bases, the J end by 5 bases, with 5 bases between. This CDR3 spans 11 amino acids. The CDR3 sequence is CSASFDNEQFF. CDR3 in DNA: TGCAGTGCTAGCTTCGACAATGAGCAGTTCTTC.

The genes are TRBV7-9 and TRBJ1-4; D unresolved. V was clipped by 5 bases and J by 0 bases, with 10 bases between them. Germline V gene data show CDR1 as SEHNR and CDR2 as FQNEAQ (reference sequence). The CDR3 runs 15 residues. The CDR3 is CASSRTTATNEKLFF. CDR3 nucleotide sequence: TGTGCCAGCAGCCGAACAACAGCAACTAATGAAAAACTGTTTTTT. The full variable domain, its missing parts supplied by reference TRBV7-9 and TRBJ1-4, is DTGVSQNPRHKITKRGQNVTFRCDPISEHNRLYWYRQTLGQGPEFLTYFQNEAQLEKSRLLSDRFSAERPKGSFSTLEIQRTEQGDSAMYLCASSRTTATNEKLFFGSGTQLSVL.

V is TRBV6-1 and J is TRBJ1-3; D is ambiguous. V was cut by 2 bases and J by 0 bases, with 14 bases left in between. Germline lookup yields CDR1 MNHNS and CDR2 SASEGT. This CDR3 has 17 amino acids. CDR3 DNA: TGTGCCAGCAGTGAATATTTCCCGCGGAGCTCTGGAAACACCATATATTTT. This sequence encodes CASSEYFPRSSGNTIYF.

The table lists this clone with a few counts. At the DNA level, this CDR3 is encoded by other sequences in the same sample as well. V gene TRBV2 combines with J gene TRBJ1-2; D is possibly TRBD1 (5 bases). This CDR3 spans 12 amino acids. Germline V gives CDR1 SNHLY, CDR2 FYNNEI. Trimming took off 2 bases at V and 4 bases at J, with 5 bases between the two ends. CDR3 sequence (DNA): TGTGCCAGCAGTGAAAGGGGCTATGGCTACACCTTC. It translates to CASSERGYGYTF.

V gene TRBV2 combines with J gene TRBJ2-3; D remains ambiguous. The CDR3 runs 14 residues. Trimming shortened V by 5 bases and J by 0 bases, and 9 bases separated the two germline ends. The V gene's germline CDR1 is SNHLY and CDR2 FYNNEI. The DNA of the CDR3 is TGTGCCAGCAGTCATTTAGATAGCACAGATACGCAGTATTTT. It encodes CASSHLDSTDTQYF.

The chain recombines TRBV6-2 or TRBV6-3 with TRBJ2-1; 7 bases map to TRBD1. Per germline, CDR1 MNHEY and CDR2 SVGEGT. The V and J ends lost 4 bases and 3 bases, in that order; junction bases with no gene match: 6. The CDR3 sequence is 15 residues long. The DNA for the CDR3 is TGTGCCAGCAGTTGGGGACAGAAAAACTACAATGAGCAGTTCTTC. Protein product: CASSWGQKNYNEQFF.

This chain connects TRBV5-4 to TRBJ2-7; 7 nucleotides align to TRBD2. V trimming: 4 bases; J trimming: 5 bases; junction bases outside the gene matches: 9. The germline CDR1 and CDR2 sequences are SGHNT and YYREEE (reference sequence). The CDR3 is made up of 14 amino acids. CDR3 sequence reads: CASSRGLDFHEQYF. CDR3 bases: TGTGCCAGCAGCCGCGGACTAGATTTCCACGAGCAGTACTTC.

The chain carries TRBV27 and TRBJ2-3, with 8 bases that match TRBD2. In germline, CDR1 is MNHEY, CDR2 SMNVEV (reference sequence). The junction had 9 bases not matched to a gene; V was cut back by 4 bases and J by 3 bases. The CDR3 runs 16 residues. The CDR3 loop is CASSSLLSGDTDTQYF. Written as DNA, the CDR3 is TGTGCCAGCAGTTCCCTACTTAGCGGGGATACAGATACGCAGTATTTT.

The rearrangement uses TRBV4-3 and TRBJ2-5; D gene unclear. This CDR3 has 13 amino acids. V gave up 0 bases and J gave up 5 bases, with 7 bases separating them. The germline gives CDR1 LGHNA, CDR2 YSLEER. As DNA, the CDR3 is TGCGCCAGCAGCCAAGATGGAGAGGAGACCCAGTACTTC. It codes for CASSQDGEETQYF.

This chain joins TRBV4-2 and TRBJ2-1; TRBD2 matches 10 bases. The CDR3 contains 17 residues. Per germline, CDR1 LGHNA and CDR2 YNFKEQ. The V segment lost 0 bases and the J segment 2 bases; nucleotides outside the gene matches: 4. CDR3 protein: CASSQDQTSGAYNEQFF. CDR3 nucleotide sequence: TGTGCCAGCAGCCAAGATCAAACTAGCGGGGCCTACAATGAGCAGTTCTTC.

The V call is TRBV6-6, the J call TRBJ1-1, with D tentatively TRBD1 (6 bases). Germline CDR1 and CDR2: MNHNY and SVGAGI (reference sequence). The length of the CDR3 is 18 residues. V was pared by 6 bases and J by 0 bases, with 23 bases between. The CDR3 sequence: CASSRDRPRGLLNTEAFF. CDR3 coding DNA: TGTGCCAGCAGCCGAGACAGGCCCCGAGGGCTTCTGAACACTGAAGCTTTCTTT.

This chain connects TRBV28 to TRBJ2-1; TRBD2 aligns across 14 bases. Germline V gives CDR1 MDHEN, CDR2 SYDVKM. This CDR3 region has 16 residues. The junction had 8 bases not matched to a gene; V was cut back by 6 bases and J by 7 bases. The CDR3 reads CASSRAGTSGSNEQFF. DNA of the CDR3: TGTGCCAGCAGCCGAGCTGGGACTAGCGGGAGTAATGAGCAGTTCTTC.

This clone appeared once. The V gene is TRBV5-1, the J gene TRBJ2-7; TRBD2 is a possible D gene (6 bases). V was clipped by 4 bases and J by 8 bases, with 19 bases between them. Germline assignment: CDR1 SGHRS and CDR2 YFSETQ. The CDR3 extends over 14 amino acids. The chain's CDR3 is CASSQDYSQGKQYF. CDR3 DNA: TGCGCCAGCAGCCAGGACTACAGCCAAGGGAAGCAGTACTTC.

This clone was seen a single time. Mismatch with germline at one junction end may stem from a read error. The V call is TRBV18, the J call TRBJ1-4; TRBD1 matches 8 bases. This CDR3 contains 14 residues. Germline values: CDR1 KGHSH, CDR2 LQKENI. The CDR3 DNA reads as TGTGCCAGCTCCCCACAGGGGGGGGATGAAAAACTGTTTTTT. It yields the protein CASSPQGGDEKLFF.

This clone was counted ten times or more. J is TRBJ2-7 and V is TRBV29-1; tentatively, D is TRBD1 (5 bases). V lost 6 bases, J lost 6 bases, and 15 bases lay in between. The CDR3 contains 12 residues. Germline CDR1 SQVTM, CDR2 ANQGSEA. The CDR3 spells CSVSSGASEQYF. Here the CDR3 DNA reads TGCAGCGTATCATCTGGGGCTAGCGAGCAGTACTTC.

The chain links TRBV7-2 to TRBJ1-1; D unresolved. The CDR3 spans 14 residues. Germline V gene data show CDR1 as SGHTA and CDR2 as FQGNSA. V lost 2 bases and J 7 bases, leaving 14 bases between the germline ends. DNA of the CDR3: TGTGCCAGCAGCTTAAAACGAACAGTTATTGAAGCTTTCTTT. As protein: CASSLKRTVIEAFF.

The rearrangement joins TRBV5-4 to TRBJ1-6, with D perhaps TRBD1 (5 bases). V dropped 0 bases and J dropped 7 bases, with 14 bases sitting between them. The length of the CDR3 is 16 residues. CDR1 SGHNT and CDR2 YYREEE come from the germline V gene (reference sequence). DNA of the CDR3: TGTGCCAGCAGCTTGGAGCCGGGGGTCGGGAATTCACCCCTCCACTTT. Translating gives CASSLEPGVGNSPLHF.

This chain connects TRBV9 to TRBJ2-2, with no clear D. From germline, CDR1 is SGDLS and CDR2 YYNGEE. Trimming removed 1 base at V and 4 bases at J, with 11 bases between. This CDR3 spans 15 amino acids. In DNA, the CDR3 is TGTGCCAGCAGCGTATATCCCCGGAGCACCGGGGAGCTGTTTTTT. Its protein product is CASSVYPRSTGELFF.

The J gene is TRBJ1-1, the V gene TRBV7-3, with D perhaps TRBD1 (5 bases). Germline CDR1 reads SGHTA; CDR2 reads FQGTGA. The V and J ends lost 4 bases and 11 bases respectively, with 14 bases between them. This CDR3 has 12 amino acids. The chain's CDR3 is CASSSVGGEAFF. CDR3 DNA sequence: TGTGCCAGCAGCTCTGTCGGGGGGGAGGCTTTCTTT.